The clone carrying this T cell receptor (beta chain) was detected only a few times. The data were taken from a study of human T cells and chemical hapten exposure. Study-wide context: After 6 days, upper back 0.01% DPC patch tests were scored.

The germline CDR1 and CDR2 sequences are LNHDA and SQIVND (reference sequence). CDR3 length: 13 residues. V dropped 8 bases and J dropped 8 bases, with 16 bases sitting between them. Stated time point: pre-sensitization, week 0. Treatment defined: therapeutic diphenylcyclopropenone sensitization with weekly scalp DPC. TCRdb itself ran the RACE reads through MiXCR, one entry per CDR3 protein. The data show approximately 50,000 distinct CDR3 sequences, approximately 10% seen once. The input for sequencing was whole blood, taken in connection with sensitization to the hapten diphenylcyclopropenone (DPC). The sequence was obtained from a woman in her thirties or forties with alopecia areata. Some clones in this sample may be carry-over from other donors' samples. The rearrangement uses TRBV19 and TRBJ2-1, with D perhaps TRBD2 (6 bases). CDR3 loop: CASAPGPGDEQFF. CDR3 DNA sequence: TGTGCCAGTGCGCCGGGTCCGGGAGATGAGCAGTTCTTC.